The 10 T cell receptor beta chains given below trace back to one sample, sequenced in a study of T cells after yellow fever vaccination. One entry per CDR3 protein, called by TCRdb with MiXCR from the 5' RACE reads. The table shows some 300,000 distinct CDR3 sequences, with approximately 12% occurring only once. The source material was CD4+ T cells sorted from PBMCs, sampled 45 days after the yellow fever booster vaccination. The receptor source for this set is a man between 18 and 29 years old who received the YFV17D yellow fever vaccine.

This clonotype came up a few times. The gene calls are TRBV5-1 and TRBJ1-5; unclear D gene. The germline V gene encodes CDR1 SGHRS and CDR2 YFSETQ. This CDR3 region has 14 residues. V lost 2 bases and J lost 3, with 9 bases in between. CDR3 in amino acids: CASSFDGNNQPQHF. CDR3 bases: TGCGCCAGCAGCTTCGACGGAAACAATCAGCCCCAGCATTTT.

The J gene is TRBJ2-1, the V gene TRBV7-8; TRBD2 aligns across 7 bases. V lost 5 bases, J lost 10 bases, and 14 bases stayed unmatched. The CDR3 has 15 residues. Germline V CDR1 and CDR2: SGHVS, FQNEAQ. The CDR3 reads CASSPRRIREGEQFF. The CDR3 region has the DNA TGTGCCAGCAGCCCCAGAAGGATCAGGGAGGGGGAGCAGTTCTTC.

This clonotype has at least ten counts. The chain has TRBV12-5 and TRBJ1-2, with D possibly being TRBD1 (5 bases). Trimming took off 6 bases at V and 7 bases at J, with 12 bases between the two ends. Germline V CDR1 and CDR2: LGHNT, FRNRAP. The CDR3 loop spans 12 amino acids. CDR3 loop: CASGGGVLGYTF. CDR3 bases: TGTGCTAGTGGGGGGGGAGTCCTTGGCTACACCTTC.

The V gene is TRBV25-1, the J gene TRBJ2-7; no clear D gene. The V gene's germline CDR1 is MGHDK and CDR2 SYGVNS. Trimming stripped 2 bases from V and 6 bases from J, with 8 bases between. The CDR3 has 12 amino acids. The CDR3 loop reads CASSERAREQYF. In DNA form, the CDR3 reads TGTGCCAGCAGTGAAAGAGCCCGCGAGCAGTACTTC.

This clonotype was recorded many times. The CDR3 here is CASSSTGEPQETQYF. The CDR3 nucleotides read TGCGCCAGCAGCTCGACGGGGGAACCTCAAGAGACCCAGTACTTC. The V call is TRBV5-1, the J call TRBJ2-5; D might be TRBD2 (6 bases). Trimming shortened V by 3 bases and J by 2 bases, and 14 bases separated the two germline ends. The germline V gene has CDR1 SGHRS and CDR2 YFSETQ. This CDR3 spans 15 amino acids.

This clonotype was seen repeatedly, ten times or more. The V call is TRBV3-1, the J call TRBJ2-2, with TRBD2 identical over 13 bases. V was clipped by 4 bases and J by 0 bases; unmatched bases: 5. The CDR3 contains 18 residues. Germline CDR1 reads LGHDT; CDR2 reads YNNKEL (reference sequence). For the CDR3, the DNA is TGTGCCAGCAGCCCCGGACTAGCGGGGGTCTCGAACACCGGGGAGCTGTTTTTT. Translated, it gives CASSPGLAGVSNTGELFF. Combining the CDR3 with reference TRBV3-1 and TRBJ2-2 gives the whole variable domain DTAVSQTPKYLVTQMGNDKSIKCEQNLGHDTMYWYKQDSKKFLKIMFSYNNKELIINETVPNRFSPKSPDKAHLNLHINSLELGDSAVYFCASSPGLAGVSNTGELFFGEGSRLTVL.

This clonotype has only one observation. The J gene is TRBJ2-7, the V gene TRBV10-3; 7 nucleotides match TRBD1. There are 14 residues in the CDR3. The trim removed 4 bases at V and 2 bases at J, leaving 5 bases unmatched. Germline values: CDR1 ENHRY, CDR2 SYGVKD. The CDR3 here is CAISGRQGAYEQYF. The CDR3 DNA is TGTGCCATCAGTGGAAGACAGGGAGCCTACGAGCAGTACTTC.

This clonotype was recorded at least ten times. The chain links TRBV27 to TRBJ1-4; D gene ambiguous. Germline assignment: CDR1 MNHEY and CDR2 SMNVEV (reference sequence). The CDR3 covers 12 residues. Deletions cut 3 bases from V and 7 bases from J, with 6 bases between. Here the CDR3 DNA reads TGTGCCAGCAGTTTTTCAGGTGAAAAACTGTTTTTT. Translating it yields CASSFSGEKLFF.

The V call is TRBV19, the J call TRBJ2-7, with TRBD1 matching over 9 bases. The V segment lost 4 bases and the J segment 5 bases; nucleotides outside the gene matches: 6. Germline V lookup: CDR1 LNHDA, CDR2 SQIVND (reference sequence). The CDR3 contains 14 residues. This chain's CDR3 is CASSTRDRANEQYF. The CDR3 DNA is TGTGCCAGTAGTACTCGGGACAGGGCGAACGAGCAGTACTTC.

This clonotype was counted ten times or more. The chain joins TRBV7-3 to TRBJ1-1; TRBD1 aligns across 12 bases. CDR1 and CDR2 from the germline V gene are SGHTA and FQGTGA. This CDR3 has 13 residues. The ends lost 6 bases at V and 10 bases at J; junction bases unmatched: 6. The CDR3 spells CASRQPGQGAAFF. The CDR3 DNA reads TGTGCCAGCAGACAACCGGGACAGGGGGCAGCTTTCTTT.